One and the same sample provided the 14 T cell receptor beta chains below, sequenced in a study of T cells in women clearing cervical HPV infection. Sequencing was performed with immunoSEQ multiplex PCR; in TCRdb, only in-frame clones are kept and a portion is missing. Its clone listing holds about 30,000 clones. The material sequenced was blood buffy coat. Source of these receptors: a woman between 18 and 70 years old with a cervical HPV16 infection that either progressed to CIN3+ or cleared (not recorded which).

In regard to this clone: The sequence runs out 3 residues before the end of the CDR3; the remainder is reconstructed from the germline J gene. The J gene is TRBJ2-3, the V gene TRBV30; 9 bases agree with TRBD2. V was clipped by 0 bases and J by 2 bases; unmatched bases: 3. The CDR3 totals 15 residues. The V gene's germline CDR1 is GTSNPN and CDR2 SVGIG (reference sequence). CDR3 in amino acids: CAWSVLAGPTDTQYF. The DNA read from the CDR3 is TGTGCCTGGAGTGTACTAGCGGGCCCCACAGATACG.

In regard to this clone: The CDR3 end falls 3 residues outside the read, so it is completed with the germline J gene. This sequence joins TRBV20-1 and TRBJ2-1; TRBD2 matches at 8 bases. Per the germline V gene, CDR1 is DFQATT and CDR2 is SNEGSKA (reference sequence). The CDR3 spans 16 residues. V shed 1 base, J shed 1 base, and the junction held 6 bases outside the gene matches. The CDR3 sequence: CSARVGLAGSYNEQFF. The CDR3 bases that were read are TGCAGTGCTAGAGTGGGGTTAGCGGGATCCTACAATGAG.

A note on this clone: The CDR3 end lies 3 residues beyond the end of the read and is filled in from the germline J gene. The chain employs TRBV5-1 and TRBJ2-1; TRBD1 is a possible D gene (5 bases). Germline V gene sequence: CDR1 SGHRS, CDR2 YFSETQ. The CDR3 is 15 amino acids. V lost 4 bases, J lost 0 bases, and 11 bases lay in between. CDR3 bases read: TGCGCCAGCAGCAGAACAGACAGCTCCTACAATGAG. The encoded protein is CASSRTDSSYNE. The CDR3 in full is CASSRTDSSYNEQFF.

Notes on this clone: The read halts 3 residues ahead of the CDR3 end, with the missing end drawn from the germline J gene. This chain joins TRBV19 and TRBJ1-5, with a weak D call TRBD1 (5 bases). V lost 0 bases, J lost 3 bases, and 15 bases lay in between. Per germline, CDR1 LNHDA and CDR2 SQIVND (reference sequence). The length of the CDR3 is 17 residues. CDR3 DNA (partial): TGTGCCAGTAGTATAGATCTAAAGGGGCCTCTCAATCAGCCC. It encodes CASSIDLKGPLNQP. The whole CDR3 sequence is CASSIDLKGPLNQPQHF.

In the case of this clone: The read stops 3 residues short of the end of the CDR3; the missing end is completed from the germline J gene. The V gene is TRBV18, the J gene TRBJ1-6; 8 nucleotides match TRBD1. V shed 2 bases, J shed 9 bases, and the junction held 15 bases outside the gene matches. Per germline, CDR1 KGHSH and CDR2 LQKENI. The CDR3 runs 18 residues. The DNA read from the CDR3 is TGTGCCAGCTCACCAGACGGCCCAGAGGGACAGGTGGGTTCACCC. Translating gives CASSPDGPEGQVGSP. The whole CDR3 is CASSPDGPEGQVGSPLHF.

A word on this clone: The sequence runs out 3 residues before the end of the CDR3; the remainder is reconstructed from the germline J gene. V is TRBV19 and J is TRBJ2-7, with D perhaps TRBD1 (6 bases). The ends were cut back, 5 bases at V and 4 bases at J, with 18 bases in the middle. Germline assignment: CDR1 LNHDA and CDR2 SQIVND (reference sequence). CDR3 size: 15 residues. The covered CDR3 bases are TGTGCCAGTAGTGGATTCAGGGGAAGAAAATACGAG. This codes for CASSGFRGRKYE. The full-length CDR3 reads as CASSGFRGRKYEQYF. Full variable domain (missing parts from reference TRBV19 and TRBJ2-7): DGGITQSPKYLFRKEGQNVTLSCEQNLNHDAMYWYRQDPGQGLRLIYYSQIVNDFQKGDIAEGYSVSREKKESFPLTVTSAQKNPTAFYLCASSGFRGRKYEQYFGPGTRLTVT.

As regards this clone: Read data end 3 residues before the CDR3 end; the end is taken from the germline J gene. The chain carries TRBV20-1 and TRBJ2-1; tentative D call: TRBD1 (7 bases). The CDR3 covers 13 residues. Between the trimmed V and J ends, which lost 1 base and 7 bases, there was a span of 11 bases. The germline V gene has CDR1 DFQATT and CDR2 SNEGSKA (reference sequence). The CDR3: CSARGQGLNEQFF. The sequenced CDR3 bases are TGCAGTGCTAGAGGACAGGGACTGAATGAG.

CDR3 region: CASSAGQGPYEQYF. Partial CDR3 DNA: TGTGCCAGCAGCGCGGGACAGGGACCCTACGAG. V usage is TRBV11-1 and J usage is TRBJ2-7, with 9 nucleotides matching TRBD1. The CDR3 end is not reached by the read, which stops 3 residues before it; the germline J gene fills it in. This CDR3 region has 14 residues. CDR1 is SGHAT and CDR2 is FQDESV in the germline V gene (reference sequence). V dropped 5 bases and J dropped 2; count of bases not matched to a gene: 4.

Details on this clone: The sequence runs out 3 residues before the end of the CDR3; the remainder is reconstructed from the germline J gene. V and J are TRBV18 and TRBJ2-1; D remains unclear. Germline values: CDR1 KGHSH, CDR2 LQKENI. The ends were cut back, 2 bases at V and 0 bases at J, with 8 bases in the middle. The CDR3 covers 15 residues. This chain's CDR3 is CASSPFAGSYNEQFF. The covered CDR3 bases are TGTGCCAGCTCACCATTTGCAGGCTCCTACAATGAG.

Concerning this clone: Read sequence stops 3 residues before the CDR3 end, and the germline J gene provides the missing end. The chain couples TRBV29-1 to TRBJ2-7; 10 bases are a match to TRBD2. Unmatched junction bases numbered 2, after V lost 6 bases and J lost 0 bases. This CDR3 has 13 residues. Germline loops: CDR1 SQVTM, CDR2 ANQGSEA. The covered CDR3 bases are TGCAGCGTATGGACTAGCGGCTCCTACGAG. It is translated as CSVWTSGSYE. Given in full, the CDR3 is CSVWTSGSYEQYF.

A word on this clone: The CDR3 end lies 3 residues beyond the end of the read and is filled in from the germline J gene. The chain joins TRBV9 to TRBJ2-7, with D perhaps matching TRBD2 (5 bases). The CDR3 has 13 amino acids. V lost 4 bases, J lost 3 bases, and 11 bases lay in between. Per germline, CDR1 SGDLS and CDR2 YYNGEE. The covered CDR3 bases are TGTGCCAGCAGCCCTTCCGAGGGCTACGAG. The encoded protein is CASSPSEGYE. The CDR3, in full, reads CASSPSEGYEQYF.

With regard to this clone: The read terminates 3 residues before the CDR3 end, so the remaining end is supplied by the germline J gene. The gene calls are TRBV20-1 and TRBJ2-1; D unclear. V was shortened by 7 bases and J by 5 bases, with 15 bases between the two germline ends. The germline CDR1 and CDR2 sequences are DFQATT and SNEGSKA (reference sequence). The CDR3 sequence is 13 residues long. The sequenced CDR3 bases are TGCAGTGAGGGTTCACTTATAAACAATGAG. This gives the protein CSEGSLINNE. The complete CDR3 reads CSEGSLINNEQFF.

As to this clone: The CDR3 extends 3 residues past the end of the read, so its final part is completed from the germline J gene. The same CDR3 arises from other DNA sequences in this sample as well. The rearrangement links TRBV5-1 to TRBJ2-5; the D gene is possibly TRBD2 (6 bases). V lost 1 base and J lost 2, with 6 bases in between. CDR1 and CDR2 (germline): SGHRS, YFSETQ. The length of the CDR3 is 13 residues. The CDR3 DNA, read in part, is TGCGCCAGCAGCTTGAGCGGGCAAGAGACC. Amino acids: CASSLSGQET. The whole CDR3 protein is CASSLSGQETQYF.

The CDR3 sequence is CSVAGGIETQYF. The covered CDR3 bases are TGCAGTGTTGCGGGAGGGATAGAGACC. The chain couples TRBV20-1 to TRBJ2-5; the match to TRBD2 covers 9 bases. The CDR3 is cut off 3 residues early in the read; its end comes from the germline J gene. Germline CDR1 is DFQATT and CDR2 is SNEGSKA (reference sequence). Trimming removed 7 bases from V and 4 bases from J; junction bases left unmatched: 4. This CDR3 is 12 amino acids long.